This paragraph reports one T cell receptor beta chain. This sample stems from a study of blood T cell repertoires in COVID-19. Looking at the study overall: Collection of acute and convalescent COVID-19 samples took place in the United States, Italy and Spain. T cells, B-cell-depleted T cells, or PBMCs supplied cDNA or gDNA.

Authors' methods: For nucleated cells, counts were estimated from reference gene primer amplification. Repertoires were generated with immunoSEQ multiplex PCR, while TCRdb's copy carries only in-frame clones and drops some. V, J and clone size are those of that table, while D and trimming were read from the DNA. The repertoire holds more than 55,000 clones, with 80% to 95% as singletons. V shed 6 bases, J shed 8 bases, and the junction held 8 bases outside the gene matches. Germline-derived CDR1 and CDR2 are SNHLY and FYNNEI. This CDR3 is 14 amino acids long. This sequence was found in a man in his fifties or sixties with active COVID-19. The chain employs TRBV2 and TRBJ1-4; 8 bases match TRBD1. The sequenced material came from peripheral blood. In DNA, the CDR3 is TGTGCCAGCAGCGGACAGGGTTTGGGCGAAAAACTGTTTTTT. As protein: CASSGQGLGEKLFF.